The next 2 T cell receptor beta chains were all read from a single sample in a study of blood T cells in healthy people across ages. The authors ran a second PCR of 7 to 11 cycles using a sample-barcoded 5' primer and a J-beta primer mix. MiXCR, applied by TCRdb to the 5' RACE reads, yields one record per CDR3 protein. The sample records around 870,000 distinct CDR3 sequences, under 30% being singletons. The sequenced sample was blood. These receptors were obtained from a woman aged 80 or older in good health.

The chain recombines TRBV18 with TRBJ1-4; D is ambiguous. CDR3 length equals 14 residues. Per germline, CDR1 KGHSH and CDR2 LQKENI. V was trimmed by 3 bases and J by 0 bases, leaving 5 bases between them. The CDR3: CASSPVATNEKLFF. The DNA for the CDR3 is TGTGCCAGCTCACCGGTCGCAACTAATGAAAAACTGTTTTTT. The entire variable domain, with the rest obtained from reference TRBV18 and TRBJ1-4, is as follows: NAGVMQNPRHLVRRRGQEARLRCSPMKGHSHVYWYRQLPEEGLKFMVYLQKENIIDESGMPKERFSAEFPKEGPSILRIQQVVRGDSAAYFCASSPVATNEKLFFGSGTQLSVL.

This clonotype was recorded a few times. This sequence joins TRBV3-1 and TRBJ2-3, with D perhaps TRBD1 (6 bases). CDR3 length: 17 residues. CDR1 and CDR2 from the germline V gene are LGHDT and YNNKEL (reference sequence). V was pared by 0 bases and J by 0 bases, with 13 bases between. The CDR3 loop is CASSQERGTSSTDTQYF. Written as DNA, the CDR3 is TGTGCCAGCAGCCAAGAAAGGGGGACCTCTAGCACAGATACGCAGTATTTT.